These T cell receptor beta chains were read from a single sample in a study of OX40 agonist ivuxolimab in advanced cancers. Using immunoSEQ multiplex PCR, the repertoire was profiled, and TCRdb retains in-frame clones only, with some absent. The table has about 76,000 clones, about 87% seen once. This sample comprised CD4+ or CD8+ T cells sorted from blood, obtained in a trial of the OX40 agonist ivuxolimab. The origin of the receptors is an adult with an advanced solid tumor such as melanoma, head and neck, liver or kidney cancer. CDR3s include the opening cysteine and the closing phenylalanine or tryptophan.

v_gene	j_gene	CDR3aa
TRBV25-1	TRBJ2-4	CASSDDRGEAKNIQYF
TRBV18	TRBJ1-1	CASSPLPGQSTEAFF
TRBV2	TRBJ2-3	CASSQQRSTDTQYF
TRBV30	TRBJ2-7	CACRDSFDEQYF
TRBV7-8	TRBJ1-4	CASSLGRGRTNEKLFF
TRBV11-3	TRBJ1-1	CASSPEGNTEAFF
TRBV7-6	TRBJ2-2	CASSIPNKGGNTGELFF
TRBV6-5	TRBJ1-2	CASSYPTGGFYGYTF
TRBV14	TRBJ1-2	CASSQVQDSYGYTF
TRBV10-1	TRBJ1-3	CATQDGSSGNTIYF
TRBV19	TRBJ2-6	CASRLIRNSGANVLTF
TRBV27	TRBJ2-5	CASSPSAGTGGIRQETQYF
TRBV18	TRBJ2-4	CASSPQSGQKNIQYF
TRBV14	TRBJ1-1	CASSQVSGPEAFF
TRBV4-2	TRBJ1-2	CASSQGTGSNYGYTF
TRBV7-2	TRBJ2-2	CASSYPYGPGELFF
TRBV7-2	TRBJ2-3	CASSSGTSITDTQYF
TRBV10-3	TRBJ2-3	CAISDPEQGTNTQYF
TRBV10-3	TRBJ1-4	CAIRGGFF
TRBV11-2	TRBJ1-2	CASSLGNYGYTF
TRBV5-6	TRBJ2-1	CASSRDRGPLGEQFF
TRBV19	TRBJ1-2	CASSTRDSYGYTF
TRBV15	TRBJ1-5	CATSRDLLQPQHF
TRBV7-3	TRBJ2-7	CASSPSGRGCRF
TRBV27	TRBJ1-6	CASSFGRNSPLHF
TRBV25-1	TRBJ2-6	CASSESKAGANVLTF
TRBV27	TRBJ1-3	CASSFRAGTGNTIYF
TRBV15	TRBJ2-3	CATKGRRVVQGGGSGGPTDTQYF
TRBV7-1	TRBJ1-2	CASSSRTENHGYTF
TRBV7-2	TRBJ1-4	CASRERATNEKLFF
TRBV19	TRBJ1-1	CASTPDGGRNTEAFF
TRBV19	TRBJ2-3	CASSIAGRGDTDTQYF
TRBV18	TRBJ2-1	CASSPRTGTSGYNEQFF
TRBV9	TRBJ2-1	CASSVPGQARPNEQFF
TRBV28	TRBJ2-5	CASDKGGETQYF
TRBV5-6	TRBJ1-3	CASSDDTSSGNTIYF
TRBV27	TRBJ1-4	CASSLSLRWGEKLFF
TRBV9	TRBJ1-4	CASSVGRGGRGQNEKLFF
TRBV6-1	TRBJ2-3	CASTRQIPTDTQYF
TRBV4-1	TRBJ1-4	CASSQVSRAEKLFF
TRBV6-5	TRBJ1-1	CASSFYREAFF